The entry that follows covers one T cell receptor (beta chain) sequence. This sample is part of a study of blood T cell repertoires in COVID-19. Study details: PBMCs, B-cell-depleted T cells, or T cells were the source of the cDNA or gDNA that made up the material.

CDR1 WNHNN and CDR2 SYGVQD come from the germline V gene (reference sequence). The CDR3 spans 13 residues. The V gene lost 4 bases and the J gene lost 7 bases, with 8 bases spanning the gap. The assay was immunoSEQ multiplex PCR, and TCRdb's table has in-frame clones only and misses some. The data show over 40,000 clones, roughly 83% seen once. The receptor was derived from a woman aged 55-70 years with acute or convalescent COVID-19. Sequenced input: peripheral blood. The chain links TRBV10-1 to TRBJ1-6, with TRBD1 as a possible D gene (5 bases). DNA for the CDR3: TGCGCCAGCAGTGGACAGTTGAATTCACCCCTCCACTTT. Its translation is CASSGQLNSPLHF.